One sample yielded the 14 T cell receptor beta chains listed below, sequenced in a study of blood T cell repertoires in COVID-19. The data were produced by immunoSEQ multiplex PCR, yet TCRdb's version contains in-frame clones alone and is incomplete. The table records around 220,000 clones, roughly 84% of them present only once. Material for sequencing was peripheral blood. The receptors shown here come from a man aged 30 to 45 with active or convalescent COVID-19.

The chain employs TRBV4-3 and TRBJ1-2; unclear D gene. Trimming stripped 0 bases from V and 8 bases from J, with 16 bases between. This CDR3 contains 15 residues. From germline, CDR1 is LGHNA and CDR2 YSLEER. CDR3 coding DNA: TGCGCCAGCAGCCAAGAGGCGGTTACGGGGAACGGCTACACCTTC. Translation gives CASSQEAVTGNGYTF.

This clone has more than one count but fewer than ten. This chain uses TRBV21-1 with TRBJ2-7; the table names TRBD2, a call not compared with the DNA. TRBV21-1 is a pseudogene segment. The CDR3 is 16 residues long. The CDR3 loop reads CASSLRTSGSHHEQYF. The CDR3 bases are TGTGCCAGCAGCCTAAGGACTAGCGGGAGCCACCACGAGCAGTACTTC.

This clone occurred a few times. V usage is TRBV28 and J usage is TRBJ1-5, with unresolved D. Trimming took off 2 bases at V and 9 bases at J, with 8 bases between the two ends. The germline CDR1 and CDR2 sequences are MDHEN and SYDVKM. This CDR3 has 12 residues. The CDR3 is CASSLALRPQHF. CDR3 nucleotides: TGTGCCAGCAGTTTAGCCCTGCGGCCCCAGCATTTT.

This sequence joins TRBV15 and TRBJ1-1, with 8 bases matching TRBD1. V shed 1 base and J 1 base; nucleotides not matched to a gene: 8. Germline values: CDR1 LNHNV, CDR2 YYDKDF (reference sequence). The CDR3 runs to 17 residues. CDR3 nucleotide sequence: TGTGCCACCAGCAGAGGCCGGACAGGGAGGGGGAACACTGAAGCTTTCTTT. As protein: CATSRGRTGRGNTEAFF.

The chain uses TRBV4-1 and TRBJ1-1; TRBD1 is a possible D gene (5 bases). Germline values: CDR1 MGHRA, CDR2 YSYEKL. CDR3 length: 13 residues. The V and J ends lost 4 bases and 5 bases respectively, with 11 bases between them. The CDR3 reads CASSRGTGTEAFF. For the CDR3, the DNA is TGCGCCAGCAGCCGCGGGACTGGGACTGAAGCTTTCTTT.

The table lists this clone with a few counts. The chain joins TRBV19 to TRBJ2-1, with unresolved D. Germline CDR1 is LNHDA and CDR2 is SQIVND (reference sequence). Trimming took off 9 bases at V and 12 bases at J, with 15 bases between the two ends. The CDR3 sequence is 11 residues long. CDR3 sequence (DNA): TGTGCCAGCCAAACTGGTTTGGTGCAGTTCTTC. It yields the protein CASQTGLVQFF.

The chain is built from TRBV7-9 and TRBJ2-7; D might be TRBD2 (6 bases). CDR3 length equals 14 residues. CDR1 is SEHNR, CDR2 FQNEAQ, per germline (reference sequence). The V gene lost 5 bases and the J gene lost 2 bases, with 13 bases spanning the gap. CDR3 sequence (DNA): TGTGCCAGCAGCCCCCCCGGGGGAGCCTACGAGCAGTACTTC. Protein product: CASSPPGGAYEQYF.

The chain couples TRBV11-2 to TRBJ1-4; D remains unclear. The V end lost 1 base, the J end lost 4 bases, and 4 bases lay between the germline ends. This CDR3 region has 13 residues. In germline, CDR1 is SGHAT, CDR2 FQNNGV. CDR3 amino acids: CASSLVLNEKLFF. DNA for the CDR3: TGTGCCAGCAGCTTAGTCCTTAATGAAAAACTGTTTTTT.

The chain is built from TRBV7-9 and TRBJ1-2, with D unclear. Germline CDR1 SEHNR, CDR2 FQNEAQ (reference sequence). This CDR3 is 15 amino acids long. Trimming stripped 1 base from V and 3 bases from J, with 12 bases between. The CDR3 protein is CASSLVAADHYGYTF. CDR3 sequence (DNA): TGTGCCAGCAGCTTAGTTGCAGCGGACCACTATGGCTACACCTTC.

The rearrangement joins TRBV6-2 or TRBV6-3 to TRBJ1-2; D is undetermined. Germline-derived CDR1 and CDR2 are MNHEY and SVGEGT. V was shortened by 2 bases and J by 5 bases, with 9 bases between the two germline ends. CDR3 length: 13 amino acids. CDR3 sequence (DNA): TGTGCCAGCAGTTACAACAATCCATATGGCTACACCTTC. Protein sequence: CASSYNNPYGYTF.

The V call is TRBV30, the J call TRBJ1-1, with D possibly matching TRBD1 (6 bases). Trimming took 0 bases from V and 4 from J, leaving 21 bases between them. Looked up from germline, CDR1 is GTSNPN and CDR2 is SVGIG (reference sequence). This CDR3 has 17 residues. DNA for the CDR3: TGTGCCTGGAGTGTAGACAGGCTGGGTTTAGGTGTCACTGAAGCTTTCTTT. It codes for CAWSVDRLGLGVTEAFF. The whole variable domain, filled in from reference TRBV30 and TRBJ1-1, reads SQTIHQWPATLVQPVGSPLSLECTVEGTSNPNLYWYRQAAGRGLQLLFYSVGIGQISSEVPQNLSASRPQDRQFILSSKKLLLSDSGFYLCAWSVDRLGLGVTEAFFGQGTRLTVV.

The DNA for the CDR3 is TGTGCCAGCAGTCCCCGTCTAGCGGGAGGGCCAGGGGATACGCAGTATTTT. It specifies CASSPRLAGGPGDTQYF. The chain couples TRBV27 to TRBJ2-3; 12 nucleotides align to TRBD2. This CDR3 is 17 amino acids long. The V gene end was trimmed by 5 bases and the J gene end by 6 bases; junction bases not matched to a gene: 12. Per the germline V gene, CDR1 is MNHEY and CDR2 is SMNVEV (reference sequence).

This chain connects TRBV6-2 or TRBV6-3 to TRBJ1-2; 7 bases map to TRBD1. Germline CDR1 MNHEY, CDR2 SVGEGT. The CDR3 sequence is 14 residues long. J was trimmed by 4 bases and V by 5 bases; bases with no gene match: 7. This CDR3 reads CASSHTDRVYGYTF. The DNA for the CDR3 is TGTGCCAGCAGTCACACCGACAGGGTCTATGGCTACACCTTC.

This clone was recorded only once. J is TRBJ2-7 and V is TRBV5-4; TRBD1 is a possible D gene (6 bases). The CDR3 has 13 residues. The ends were cut back, 3 bases at V and 7 bases at J, with 14 bases in the middle. Looked up from germline, CDR1 is SGHNT and CDR2 is YYREEE (reference sequence). The CDR3 region is CASSWGTIDEQYF. DNA for the CDR3: TGTGCCAGCAGCTGGGGGACAATAGATGAGCAGTACTTC.